These 11 T cell receptor beta chains were sequenced from one sample in a study of blood T cell repertoires in COVID-19. Some clones are missing from TCRdb's copy, which holds only in-frame ones; the method was immunoSEQ multiplex PCR. The table includes 310,000 or so clones, 86% detected once. The sample comprised peripheral blood. These receptors were collected from a woman in her 30s who had recovered from COVID-19.

The CDR3, as DNA: TGTGCCAGCAGCTTAAAGGGGGGGATCTACTACGAGCAGTACTTC. Amino acids: CASSLKGGIYYEQYF. V gene TRBV7-6 combines with J gene TRBJ2-7; weak D call: TRBD2 (7 bases). Trimming left V 2 bases short and J 3 bases short, with 14 bases between. Germline CDR1 is SGHVS and CDR2 is FNYEAQ. The CDR3 has 15 residues.

The V and J genes are TRBV28 and TRBJ1-5, with D maybe TRBD1 (6 bases). The CDR3 runs 15 residues. The V end was cut by 3 bases, the J end by 2 bases, with 11 bases between. Germline values: CDR1 MDHEN, CDR2 SYDVKM. The CDR3, as DNA: TGTGCCAGCAGTTTGGCGGCAGGGGGCAATCAGCCCCAGCATTTT. Amino acids: CASSLAAGGNQPQHF.

The chain couples TRBV19 to TRBJ2-3; 10 bases fit TRBD2. The CDR3 has 15 residues. The V segment lost 4 bases and the J segment 1 base; nucleotides outside the gene matches: 2. CDR1 and CDR2 (germline): LNHDA, SQIVND (reference sequence). This CDR3 is CASSTGTSGTDTQYF. In DNA form, the CDR3 reads TGTGCCAGTAGTACCGGGACTAGCGGCACAGATACGCAGTATTTT.

This clone has just a few counts. This chain connects TRBV6-6 to TRBJ2-7; the D is unclear. In germline, CDR1 is MNHNY, CDR2 SVGAGI (reference sequence). Trimming took 1 base from V and 0 from J, leaving 4 bases between them. The CDR3 loop spans 13 amino acids. CDR3 protein: CASSYLASYEQYF. The CDR3 bases are TGTGCCAGCAGTTACTTGGCCTCCTACGAGCAGTACTTC.

The V and J genes are TRBV24-1 and TRBJ1-2; 8 bases agree with TRBD1. CDR1 is KGHDR, CDR2 SFDVKD, per germline. The trim removed 7 bases at V and 8 bases at J, leaving 8 bases unmatched. The CDR3 is 13 amino acids. The CDR3 protein is CATSLDRANGYTF. The CDR3 DNA sequence: TGTGCCACCAGCCTGGACAGGGCAAACGGCTACACCTTC.

V gene TRBV12-5 combines with J gene TRBJ2-1, with D possibly matching TRBD2 (6 bases). The CDR3 extends over 14 amino acids. The germline V gene encodes CDR1 LGHNT and CDR2 FRNRAP. Trimming cost V 1 base and J 3 bases, with 7 bases left between them. The CDR3 bases are TGTGCTAGTGGTTTGGCGGGACTCTACAATGAGCAGTTCTTC. This sequence encodes CASGLAGLYNEQFF.

This clone showed up just once. The V gene is TRBV5-4, the J gene TRBJ2-2, with 8 nucleotides matching TRBD1. Germline V gene sequence: CDR1 SGHNT, CDR2 YYREEE (reference sequence). CDR3 length: 16 residues. V shed 1 base and J 4 bases; nucleotides not matched to a gene: 6. As DNA, the CDR3 is TGTGCCAGCAGCTTGCCGCAGGGGGCGGGCACCGGGGAGCTGTTTTTT. Protein product: CASSLPQGAGTGELFF.

The chain employs TRBV12-3 or TRBV12-4 and TRBJ1-2; D gene ambiguous. CDR3 size: 13 residues. Trimming stripped 5 bases from V and 6 bases from J, with 13 bases between. CDR3 DNA sequence: TGTGCCAGCAGTCCACAGCGGAGGGATGGCTACACCTTC. Residues: CASSPQRRDGYTF.

This sequence joins TRBV23-1 and TRBJ1-3; no reliable D call. TRBV23-1 is marked as an open reading frame, function uncertain. The ends were cut back, 1 base at V and 7 bases at J, with 14 bases in the middle. The CDR3 length is 15 residues. CDR3 loop: CASSQCIRVNNTIYF. The CDR3 coding sequence is TGCGCCAGCAGTCAATGTATACGGGTTAATAACACCATATATTTT.

This clone was seen only once. The rearrangement uses TRBV4-1 and TRBJ1-2; unclear D gene. The CDR3 covers 14 residues. Germline-derived CDR1 and CDR2 are MGHRA and YSYEKL. Trimming pared 4 bases from V and 4 bases from J, leaving 13 bases between. Here the CDR3 DNA reads TGCGCCAGCAGCCGAACCGGAGGGTTCTATGGCTACACCTTC. Amino acid sequence: CASSRTGGFYGYTF.

V gene TRBV28 combines with J gene TRBJ2-6; TRBD1 matches at 7 bases. The CDR3 consists of 18 residues. Germline-derived CDR1 and CDR2 are MDHEN and SYDVKM. Unmatched junction bases numbered 17, after V lost 8 bases and J lost 4 bases. CDR3 loop: CASFAGDRWISGANVLTF. The CDR3 DNA is TGTGCCAGCTTTGCCGGGGACAGATGGATATCGGGGGCCAACGTCCTGACTTTC. Looking up the rest from reference TRBV28 and TRBJ2-6 gives the full variable domain: DVKVTQSSRYLVKRTGEKVFLECVQDMDHENMFWYRQDPGLGLRLIYFSYDVKMKEKGDIPEGYSVSREKKERFSLILESASTNQTSMYLCASFAGDRWISGANVLTFGAGSRLTVL.